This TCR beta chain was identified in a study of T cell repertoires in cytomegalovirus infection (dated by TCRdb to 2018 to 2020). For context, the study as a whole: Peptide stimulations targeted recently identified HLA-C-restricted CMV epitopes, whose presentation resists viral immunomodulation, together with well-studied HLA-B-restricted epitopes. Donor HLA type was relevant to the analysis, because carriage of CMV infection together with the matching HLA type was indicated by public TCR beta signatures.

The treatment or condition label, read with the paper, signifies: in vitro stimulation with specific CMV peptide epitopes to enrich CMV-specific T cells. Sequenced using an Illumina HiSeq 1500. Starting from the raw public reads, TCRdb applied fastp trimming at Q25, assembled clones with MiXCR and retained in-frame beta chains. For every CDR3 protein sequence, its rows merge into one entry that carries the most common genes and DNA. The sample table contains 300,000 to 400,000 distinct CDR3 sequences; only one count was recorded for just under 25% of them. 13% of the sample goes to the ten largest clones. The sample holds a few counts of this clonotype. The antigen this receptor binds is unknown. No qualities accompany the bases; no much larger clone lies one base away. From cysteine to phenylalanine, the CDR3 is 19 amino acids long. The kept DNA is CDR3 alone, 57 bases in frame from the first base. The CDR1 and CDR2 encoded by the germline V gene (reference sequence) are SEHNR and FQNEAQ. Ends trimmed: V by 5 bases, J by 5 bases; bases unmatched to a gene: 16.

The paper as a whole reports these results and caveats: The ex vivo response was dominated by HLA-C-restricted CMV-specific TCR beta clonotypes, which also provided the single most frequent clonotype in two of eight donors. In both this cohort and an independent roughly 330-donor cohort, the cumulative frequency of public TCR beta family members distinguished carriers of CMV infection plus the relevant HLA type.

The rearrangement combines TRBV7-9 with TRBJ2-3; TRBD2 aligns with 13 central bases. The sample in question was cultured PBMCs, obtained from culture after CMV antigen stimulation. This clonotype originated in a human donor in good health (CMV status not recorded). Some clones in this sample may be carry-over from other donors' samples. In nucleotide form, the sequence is TGTGCCAGCAGCCCATATCGTCGGACTAGCGGGAGATCGAGAGATACGCAGTATTTT. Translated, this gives CASSPYRRTSGRSRDTQYF.